Listed here is a single T cell receptor beta chain. Trimming removed 3 bases from V and 0 bases from J, with 17 bases in between. Germline CDR1 reads ENHRY; CDR2 reads SYGVKD. The CDR3 has 17 amino acids. This record comes from a study of blood T cell repertoires in COVID-19. Only in-frame clones appear in the TCRdb table, and some are missing; sequencing was by immunoSEQ multiplex PCR. Counted here are around 250,000 clones, roughly 85% occurring once; the ten biggest clones make up under 2.5%. The rearrangement uses TRBV10-3 and TRBJ1-2; possibly TRBD1 for D (5 bases). Sequencing was done on a sample of PBMCs or T cells enriched from blood (not recorded which). This clonotype was sampled from a woman between 45 and 65 years old who had recovered from COVID-19. The CDR3: CAISDSGWGSTNYGYTF. The CDR3 DNA sequence: TGTGCCATCAGTGATTCAGGGTGGGGTTCAACTAACTATGGCTACACCTTC.